The 27 T cell receptor beta chains presented below share a single source sample, sequenced in a study of identical twins. Each CDR3 protein is one row after TCRdb ran MiXCR on the 5' RACE reads. The sample lists approximately 680,000 distinct CDR3 sequences, 7.1% occurring once. The sample also formed part of further work on yellow fever vaccine responses in identical twins.

The source material was PBMCs. All receptors derive from a woman between 18 and 29 years old in good health.

The chain uses TRBV23-1 and TRBJ2-1, with 12 bases identical to TRBD2. TRBV23-1 is an ORF for which the function is uncertain. After removal of 3 bases from V and 5 bases from J, the junction contained 2 bases not matched to a gene. This CDR3 region has 15 residues. The CDR3 spells CASSHRTSGDNEQFF. The CDR3, as DNA: TGCGCCAGCAGTCACAGGACTAGCGGGGACAATGAGCAGTTCTTC.

V gene TRBV10-2 combines with J gene TRBJ2-3, with 14 bases fitting TRBD2. The germline CDR1 and CDR2 sequences are WSHSY and SAAADI. Trimming removed 6 bases from V and 4 bases from J; junction bases left unmatched: 6. CDR3 length equals 16 residues. Here the CDR3 reads CASSPGLAGESDTQYF. In DNA, the CDR3 is TGCGCCAGCAGCCCGGGACTAGCGGGAGAGTCAGATACGCAGTATTTT.

This clonotype was observed at least ten times. This chain uses TRBV29-1 with TRBJ2-1; tentative D call: TRBD2 (5 bases). V was pared by 3 bases and J by 7 bases, with 10 bases between. Per germline, CDR1 SQVTM and CDR2 ANQGSEA. This CDR3 comprises 12 residues. CDR3 in DNA: TGCAGCGTTGACCCCCAGCGGAATGAGCAGTTCTTC. Translation gives CSVDPQRNEQFF.

The table lists this clonotype with a few counts. The chain recombines TRBV18 with TRBJ2-3, with D perhaps given as TRBD1 or TRBD2 (5 bases each). The germline V gene has CDR1 KGHSH and CDR2 LQKENI. The V gene lost 4 bases and the J gene lost 3 bases, with 20 bases spanning the gap. The CDR3 extends over 17 amino acids. The chain's CDR3 is CASSLQLRGEGTDTQYF. DNA for the CDR3: TGTGCCAGCTCACTACAACTCCGGGGCGAGGGGACAGATACGCAGTATTTT. The whole variable domain, remainder taken from reference TRBV18 and TRBJ2-3, is NAGVMQNPRHLVRRRGQEARLRCSPMKGHSHVYWYRQLPEEGLKFMVYLQKENIIDESGMPKERFSAEFPKEGPSILRIQQVVRGDSAAYFCASSLQLRGEGTDTQYFGPGTRLTVL.

This clonotype occurred a few times. The J gene is TRBJ2-5, the V gene TRBV20-1; tentatively, D is TRBD2 (5 bases). This CDR3 contains 14 residues. The germline CDR1 and CDR2 sequences are DFQATT and SNEGSKA (reference sequence). Trimming removed 3 bases at V and 7 bases at J, with 18 bases between. In nucleotides, the CDR3 is TGCAGTGCTAGTTTATTAGCGAACGAAGGGACCCAGTACTTC. This translates into CSASLLANEGTQYF.

This clonotype was counted between two and nine times. The V call is TRBV12-3 or TRBV12-4, the J call TRBJ2-5, with D tentatively TRBD1 (5 bases). The CDR3 length is 15 residues. Trimming pared 3 bases from V and 4 bases from J, leaving 15 bases between. The CDR3 nucleotides are TGTGCCAGCAGTTTTTCCCCGGACACAGGAGAGACCCAGTACTTC. It yields the protein CASSFSPDTGETQYF.

The genes are TRBV4-1 and TRBJ2-1, with TRBD2 as a possible D gene (6 bases). The CDR3 length is 14 residues. V lost 4 bases to trimming and J lost 0 bases, with 7 bases between them. Germline values: CDR1 MGHRA, CDR2 YSYEKL. In DNA, the CDR3 is TGCGCCAGCAGCCCTAGCGCCTCCTACAATGAGCAGTTCTTC. This encodes CASSPSASYNEQFF.

This clonotype has just a few counts. V is TRBV10-3 and J is TRBJ2-1, with 12 bases matching TRBD2. There are 17 residues in the CDR3. Per germline, CDR1 ENHRY and CDR2 SYGVKD. J was trimmed by 4 bases and V by 2 bases; bases with no gene match: 6. CDR3 coding DNA: TGTGCCATCAGTGAGAAGACTAGCGGGAGTTCATACAATGAGCAGTTCTTC. The encoded protein is CAISEKTSGSSYNEQFF.

The CDR3 protein is CASSIDDYHQETQYF. The CDR3 DNA reads TGTGCCAGTAGTATAGACGACTACCATCAAGAGACCCAGTACTTC. V is TRBV19 and J is TRBJ2-5; weak D call: TRBD2 (5 bases). The CDR3 contains 15 residues. Trimming cost V 0 bases and J 2 bases, with 10 bases left between them. Per the germline V gene, CDR1 is LNHDA and CDR2 is SQIVND (reference sequence).

V and J are TRBV10-3 and TRBJ2-7; the D gene could be TRBD1 or TRBD2 (5 bases each). Germline lookup yields CDR1 ENHRY and CDR2 SYGVKD. Trimming removed 0 bases at V and 3 bases at J, with 12 bases between. This CDR3 has 15 amino acids. The CDR3 region is CAISESRGADYEQYF. The CDR3 coding sequence is TGTGCCATCAGTGAGTCTCGGGGCGCCGACTACGAGCAGTACTTC.

This sequence joins TRBV7-9 and TRBJ2-5, with TRBD2 matching over 7 bases. The V gene end was trimmed by 6 bases and the J gene end by 4 bases; junction bases not matched to a gene: 17. Germline CDR1 and CDR2: SEHNR and FQNEAQ (reference sequence). This CDR3 has 17 amino acids. The CDR3 loop reads CASRSNRHEVAGETQYF. The CDR3 DNA reads as TGTGCCAGCAGATCCAACCGACACGAGGTAGCGGGAGAGACCCAGTACTTC.

This chain uses TRBV7-8 with TRBJ2-7; 10 bases map to TRBD2. This CDR3 has 17 amino acids. V shed 1 base, J shed 3 bases, and the junction held 9 bases outside the gene matches. CDR1 SGHVS and CDR2 FQNEAQ come from the germline V gene. The CDR3 region has the DNA TGTGCCAGCAGCTTAGGGGTCTCGCGGACTAGCGGCTACGAGCAGTACTTC. The encoded protein is CASSLGVSRTSGYEQYF.

This clonotype was found a few times. This chain uses TRBV5-6 with TRBJ2-5; D could derive from TRBD1 or TRBD2 (5 bases each). The CDR3 totals 15 residues. Germline assignment: CDR1 SGHDT and CDR2 YYEEEE. V was clipped by 4 bases and J by 2 bases, with 15 bases between them. CDR3 sequence (DNA): TGTGCCAGCAGCCACGGGACCGGGGAACAAGAGACCCAGTACTTC. It yields the protein CASSHGTGEQETQYF.

The V and J genes are TRBV7-8 and TRBJ2-1, with 16 bases fitting TRBD2. This CDR3 contains 19 residues. In germline, CDR1 is SGHVS, CDR2 FQNEAQ. Losses at the gene ends were 5 bases for V and 5 bases for J; bases not matched to a gene: 12. The CDR3 DNA follows: TGTGCCAGCAGCCACCCCCAGGGACTAGCGGGAGGGCCGCACAATGAGCAGTTCTTC. It translates to CASSHPQGLAGGPHNEQFF. Full variable domain (rest looked up from reference TRBV7-8 and TRBJ2-1): GAGVSQSPRYKVAKRGQDVALRCDPISGHVSLFWYQQALGQGPEFLTYFQNEAQLDKSGLPSDRFFAERPEGSVSTLKIQRTQQEDSAVYLCASSHPQGLAGGPHNEQFFGPGTRLTVL.

V and J are TRBV5-1 and TRBJ2-2; tentatively, D is TRBD1 (5 bases). CDR1 and CDR2 (germline): SGHRS, YFSETQ. Trimming pared 2 bases from V and 0 bases from J, leaving 11 bases between. The CDR3 runs to 16 residues. The CDR3 spells CASSFTGAANTGELFF. CDR3 bases: TGCGCCAGCAGCTTTACAGGAGCCGCGAACACCGGGGAGCTGTTTTTT.

This clonotype was seen more than once but under ten times. The rearrangement joins TRBV18 to TRBJ2-1; 7 bases are a match to TRBD1. The CDR3 sequence is 16 residues long. CDR1 is KGHSH, CDR2 LQKENI, per germline. V lost 3 bases to trimming and J lost 4 bases; unmatched junction nucleotides: 9. The CDR3 region has the DNA TGTGCCAGCTCACCGCCCCCGGGACAGACTTACAATGAGCAGTTCTTC. It translates to CASSPPPGQTYNEQFF.

This clonotype showed up many times. The V and J genes are TRBV7-6 and TRBJ1-1; no definite D call. The ends were cut back, 0 bases at V and 0 bases at J, with 11 bases in the middle. The CDR3 has 16 residues. Germline V lookup: CDR1 SGHVS, CDR2 FNYEAQ. The CDR3 loop reads CASSLASVDVNTEAFF. The CDR3 nucleotides are TGTGCCAGCAGCTTAGCGTCTGTGGACGTGAACACTGAAGCTTTCTTT.

The table lists this clonotype with many counts. The chain joins TRBV6-5 to TRBJ2-5; D gene unclear. The germline V gene has CDR1 MNHEY and CDR2 SVGAGI. V lost 4 bases to trimming and J lost 1 base, with 13 bases between them. The CDR3 sequence is 15 residues long. The DNA of the CDR3 is TGTGCCAGCAGTTTCTGGGGAAGGGTCCAAGAGACCCAGTACTTC. This sequence encodes CASSFWGRVQETQYF.

This clonotype was counted a few times. The J gene is TRBJ1-6, the V gene TRBV20-1; D is undetermined. V dropped 3 bases and J dropped 8 bases, with 11 bases sitting between them. The CDR3 covers 13 residues. Germline lookup yields CDR1 DFQATT and CDR2 SNEGSKA (reference sequence). The CDR3 sequence is CSASDLSYSPLHF. CDR3 nucleotide sequence: TGCAGTGCTAGCGATCTATCTTATTCACCCCTCCACTTT.

This clonotype has at least ten counts. The chain combines TRBV6-1 with TRBJ1-5, with D maybe TRBD1 (5 bases). CDR1 is MNHNS and CDR2 is SASEGT in the germline V gene. This CDR3 region has 13 residues. V was trimmed by 9 bases and J by 6 bases, leaving 15 bases between them. In DNA, the CDR3 is TGTGCCAGTGGAGGGGTTCGGGGTCAGCCCCAGCATTTT. Protein: CASGGVRGQPQHF.

The chain uses TRBV12-3 or TRBV12-4 and TRBJ2-1; weak D call: TRBD2 (5 bases). V was clipped by 7 bases and J by 9 bases, with 22 bases between them. This CDR3 has 15 residues. The CDR3 DNA reads TGTGCCAGCAAACTAAGCGGAGAGCTAGGAAGTGAGCAGTTCTTC. It yields the protein CASKLSGELGSEQFF.

This clonotype came up a few times. The gene calls are TRBV21-1 and TRBJ2-1; TRBD2, the table's D call, was not compared with the DNA. TRBV21-1 is a listed pseudogene. This CDR3 comprises 20 residues. In DNA form, the CDR3 reads TGTGCCAGCAGCAAAGGGATTAGCGGGAGGGGAGGGGCTTCCTACAATGAGCAGTTCTTC. Its translation is CASSKGISGRGGASYNEQFF.

The chain combines TRBV5-1 with TRBJ2-7, with a possible D match to TRBD2 (5 bases). The CDR3 runs 16 residues. V lost 0 bases and J 5 bases, leaving 18 bases between the germline ends. CDR1 is SGHRS and CDR2 is YFSETQ in the germline V gene. The CDR3 DNA is TGCGCCAGCAGCTTGGAGCCCGGTCGACACGGGGACGAGCAGTACGTC. Encoded protein: CASSLEPGRHGDEQYV.

This clonotype turned up a few times. The chain has TRBV20-1 and TRBJ2-7; D is perhaps TRBD1 (6 bases). From germline, CDR1 is DFQATT and CDR2 SNEGSKA (reference sequence). The length of the CDR3 is 13 residues. The CDR3 is CSAPRAGPRGKYF. The CDR3, as DNA: TGCAGCGCTCCTCGGGCAGGGCCGAGGGGGAAGTACTTC.

This clonotype showed up just a few times. This chain connects TRBV24-1 to TRBJ2-2, with D perhaps matching TRBD2 (5 bases). CDR3 length equals 16 residues. CDR1 and CDR2 (germline): KGHDR, SFDVKD. V lost 12 bases to trimming and J lost 1 base, with 20 bases between them. The CDR3 nucleotides read TGTGCCGCCTCTAGCTGGCAGGCAGGGAACACCGGGGAGCTGTTTTTT. It codes for CAASSWQAGNTGELFF.

At least ten counts were recorded for this clonotype. The rearrangement uses TRBV20-1 and TRBJ2-7; 9 nucleotides line up with TRBD2. CDR3 length: 17 residues. Germline V gene lookup returns CDR1 DFQATT and CDR2 SNEGSKA (reference sequence). After removal of 0 bases from V and 2 bases from J, the junction contained 11 bases not matched to a gene. The DNA of the CDR3 is TGCAGTGCTAGAGATCGAGTTAGCGGGAGCACTACCTACGAGCAGTACTTC. Translation: CSARDRVSGSTTYEQYF.

In this sample, this clonotype turned up many times. The rearrangement uses TRBV12-3 or TRBV12-4 and TRBJ2-1; D remains unclear. This CDR3 region has 13 residues. The V and J ends lost 3 bases and 6 bases respectively, with 9 bases between them. CDR3 in DNA: TGTGCCAGCAGTTTCGGTAGTGTCAATGAGCAGTTCTTC. This encodes CASSFGSVNEQFF.